The 31 T cell receptor beta chains below all came from one sample that was sequenced in a study of blood T cell repertoires in COVID-19. Produced via immunoSEQ multiplex PCR; TCRdb's table is partial and in-frame only. The repertoire holds about 89,000 clones, with about 80% as singletons. Sequenced: peripheral blood. The receptors originated from a woman over 75 with acute or convalescent COVID-19.

This chain connects TRBV4-1 to TRBJ2-5; the D gene is possibly TRBD2 (6 bases). This CDR3 contains 16 residues. From germline, CDR1 is MGHRA and CDR2 YSYEKL. V lost 0 bases, J lost 5 bases, and 16 bases lay in between. The CDR3 DNA reads TGCGCCAGCAGCCAAGATCTTAGACTAGAAACGGAGACCCAGTACTTC. This translates into CASSQDLRLETETQYF.

This clone showed up just a few times. This sequence joins TRBV21-1 and TRBJ2-7; no DNA check was done on the table's D call, TRBD1. TRBV21-1 is labeled a pseudogene. The CDR3 is made up of 14 amino acids. The CDR3 loop reads CASSKNDRTYEQYF. CDR3 in DNA: TGTGCCAGCAGCAAAAATGACAGAACCTACGAGCAGTACTTC.

The chain has TRBV6-8 and TRBJ2-7, with 9 bases matching TRBD1. V lost 6 bases, J lost 4 bases, and 4 bases stayed unmatched. This CDR3 is built from 13 residues. The germline V gene has CDR1 MNHGY and CDR2 SAAAGT. The CDR3 spells CASRDRGRYEQYF. The CDR3 DNA reads TGTGCCAGCAGAGACAGGGGGAGGTACGAGCAGTACTTC.

The chain combines TRBV28 with TRBJ2-3; 7 bases are a match to TRBD2. This CDR3 region has 13 residues. The germline V gene encodes CDR1 MDHEN and CDR2 SYDVKM. V lost 3 bases and J lost 6; bases outside the gene matches: 3. The CDR3 region is CASSLGGMDTQYF. For the CDR3, the DNA is TGTGCCAGCAGTTTGGGGGGGATGGATACGCAGTATTTT.

The V gene is TRBV7-9, the J gene TRBJ2-3; 7 bases map to TRBD1. Trimming cost V 6 bases and J 2 bases; bases outside gene matches: 8. Germline V CDR1 and CDR2: SEHNR, FQNEAQ (reference sequence). The CDR3 spans 15 residues. In DNA form, the CDR3 reads TGTGCCAGCAGTTTGACAGGGACCAACACAGATACGCAGTATTTT. It yields the protein CASSLTGTNTDTQYF. Full variable domain (rest looked up from reference TRBV7-9 and TRBJ2-3): DTGVSQNPRHKITKRGQNVTFRCDPISEHNRLYWYRQTLGQGPEFLTYFQNEAQLEKSRLLSDRFSAERPKGSFSTLEIQRTEQGDSAMYLCASSLTGTNTDTQYFGPGTRLTVL.

J is TRBJ2-3 and V is TRBV5-1, with unresolved D. Trimming removed 1 base at V and 2 bases at J, with 8 bases between. Per the germline V gene, CDR1 is SGHRS and CDR2 is YFSETQ. The CDR3 runs to 14 residues. The CDR3 DNA reads as TGCGCCAGCAGCTTGATATACTCCACAGATACGCAGTATTTT. Translating it yields CASSLIYSTDTQYF.

The chain links TRBV5-1 to TRBJ1-1, with TRBD1 as a possible D gene (6 bases). Germline CDR1 and CDR2: SGHRS and YFSETQ. V shed 4 bases and J shed 1 base, with 14 bases lying between them. The CDR3 covers 15 residues. CDR3 protein: CASSGSGQPNTEAFF. The CDR3 nucleotides read TGCGCCAGCAGCGGCTCCGGACAGCCGAACACTGAAGCTTTCTTT.

In its sample, this clone was seen a few times. The chain combines TRBV10-3 with TRBJ2-7; D remains ambiguous. V gave up 8 bases and J gave up 5 bases, with 19 bases separating them. Germline V gene data show CDR1 as ENHRY and CDR2 as SYGVKD. The CDR3 totals 14 residues. The CDR3 DNA sequence: TGTGCCATCCGTCTTGGGCCGCCCTTAGACGAGCAGTACTTC. Translated: CAIRLGPPLDEQYF.

The chain is built from TRBV2 and TRBJ2-5, with 10 bases aligning to TRBD1. CDR3 length equals 14 residues. V trimming: 6 bases; J trimming: 5 bases; junction bases outside the gene matches: 6. Per germline, CDR1 SNHLY and CDR2 FYNNEI. CDR3 sequence reads: CASSRDRGAETQYF. The CDR3 coding sequence is TGTGCCAGCAGCCGGGACAGGGGCGCGGAGACCCAGTACTTC.

V and J are TRBV10-3 and TRBJ2-7, with 10 bases aligning to TRBD1. Germline V gene data show CDR1 as ENHRY and CDR2 as SYGVKD. V lost 2 bases and J lost 3; bases outside the gene matches: 4. This CDR3 comprises 15 residues. The CDR3 coding sequence is TGTGCCATCAGTGAGCCCGGACAGGGGGTCTACGAGCAGTACTTC. This encodes CAISEPGQGVYEQYF.

The gene calls are TRBV5-1 and TRBJ2-3, with TRBD1 matching over 7 bases. CDR1 is SGHRS and CDR2 is YFSETQ in the germline V gene. The CDR3 extends over 14 amino acids. V lost 8 bases to trimming and J lost 3 bases; unmatched junction nucleotides: 9. For the CDR3, the DNA is TGCGCCAGTTTTTTGGACAGGCCGACAGATACGCAGTATTTT. Encoded protein: CASFLDRPTDTQYF.

The rearrangement joins TRBV9 to TRBJ2-1; 11 bases map to TRBD2. There are 15 residues in the CDR3. V lost 4 bases to trimming and J lost 13 bases; unmatched junction nucleotides: 13. Germline lookup yields CDR1 SGDLS and CDR2 YYNGEE. DNA of the CDR3: TGTGCCAGCAGCCCCGCCACTACTAGCGGGGGTACCCAGTTCTTC. Amino acids: CASSPATTSGGTQFF.

CDR3 DNA: TGTGCCAGCAGTTCCCCCTCCCGGGACAGGGACTACAATGAGCAGTTCTTC. Translation gives CASSSPSRDRDYNEQFF. The chain links TRBV27 to TRBJ2-1; the match to TRBD1 covers 9 bases. The ends lost 4 bases at V and 3 bases at J; junction bases unmatched: 10. This CDR3 region has 17 residues. Germline CDR1 MNHEY, CDR2 SMNVEV (reference sequence).

The chain links TRBV27 to TRBJ2-7; perhaps TRBD2 as D (5 bases). The CDR3 loop spans 13 amino acids. V shed 5 bases and J shed 3 bases, with 11 bases lying between them. CDR1 and CDR2 from the germline V gene are MNHEY and SMNVEV (reference sequence). The CDR3 coding sequence is TGTGCCAGCAGTACAAACGGGATCTACGAGCAGTACTTC. Its protein product is CASSTNGIYEQYF.

This clone was counted a few times. V gene TRBV11-2 combines with J gene TRBJ2-2, with 9 bases aligning to TRBD2. After removal of 6 bases from V and 0 bases from J, the junction contained 2 bases not matched to a gene. Germline values: CDR1 SGHAT, CDR2 FQNNGV. CDR3 length: 15 amino acids. CDR3 region: CASRPSGANTGELFF. The CDR3 region has the DNA TGTGCCAGCAGGCCTAGCGGGGCGAACACCGGGGAGCTGTTTTTT.

The J gene is TRBJ2-1, the V gene TRBV9, with 9 nucleotides matching TRBD2. Germline V CDR1 and CDR2: SGDLS, YYNGEE. The CDR3 runs 15 residues. V trimming: 0 bases; J trimming: 8 bases; junction bases outside the gene matches: 6. The CDR3 nucleotides are TGTGCCAGCAGCGTAGTTGGCGGGGGGGCTTATGAGCAGTTCTTC. Residues: CASSVVGGGAYEQFF.

The genes are TRBV29-1 and TRBJ1-1, with D perhaps TRBD1 (5 bases). CDR1 is SQVTM and CDR2 is ANQGSEA in the germline V gene. V gave up 7 bases and J gave up 0 bases, with 9 bases separating them. The CDR3 has 12 residues. The CDR3 nucleotides read TGCAGCGAAAAGGGGTTGAACACTGAAGCTTTCTTT. Translation: CSEKGLNTEAFF.

The sample holds one count of this clone. The CDR3 loop is CAISGSGQGRDIQYF. CDR3 nucleotides: TGTGCCATCAGTGGCTCCGGACAGGGAAGAGACATTCAGTACTTC. V usage is TRBV10-3 and J usage is TRBJ2-4; 8 positions agree with TRBD1. The length of the CDR3 is 15 residues. Germline CDR1 ENHRY, CDR2 SYGVKD. J lost 8 bases, V lost 4 bases, and 10 bases had no gene match.

The chain recombines TRBV10-3 with TRBJ2-3; 8 nucleotides match TRBD2. Germline-derived CDR1 and CDR2 are ENHRY and SYGVKD. With V trimmed by 6 bases and J by 4 bases, 6 bases remained unmatched. CDR3 length equals 14 residues. The CDR3 spells CAIRQRETADTQYF. Written as DNA, the CDR3 is TGTGCCATCAGGCAGCGGGAGACGGCAGATACGCAGTATTTT.

The chain couples TRBV24-1 to TRBJ2-3, with 7 nucleotides matching TRBD1. The CDR3 length is 15 residues. The junction had 4 bases not matched to a gene; V was cut back by 4 bases and J by 1 base. Germline CDR1 is KGHDR and CDR2 is SFDVKD. CDR3 amino acids: CATSDADRGTDTQYF. The DNA for the CDR3 is TGTGCCACCAGTGACGCCGACAGGGGCACAGATACGCAGTATTTT.

The V call is TRBV24-1, the J call TRBJ2-3; the D gene is possibly TRBD2 (6 bases). The CDR3 has 14 residues. The germline V gene encodes CDR1 KGHDR and CDR2 SFDVKD. Trimming left V 4 bases short and J 2 bases short, with 9 bases between. CDR3 coding DNA: TGTGCCACCAGTGAGGGGGACTTCACAGATACGCAGTATTTT. It yields the protein CATSEGDFTDTQYF.

The gene calls are TRBV19 and TRBJ2-1; 10 bases align to TRBD1. Germline V gene data show CDR1 as LNHDA and CDR2 as SQIVND (reference sequence). The V and J ends lost 5 bases and 0 bases, in that order; junction bases with no gene match: 4. The CDR3 is 16 residues long. The CDR3 sequence: CASSGTGASSYNEQFF. In nucleotides, the CDR3 is TGTGCCAGTAGTGGGACAGGGGCCAGCTCCTACAATGAGCAGTTCTTC.

The chain carries TRBV18 and TRBJ2-7; TRBD1 agrees at 7 bases. The germline CDR1 and CDR2 sequences are KGHSH and LQKENI. V shed 6 bases and J 9 bases; nucleotides not matched to a gene: 11. The CDR3 is 13 amino acids. The DNA of the CDR3 is TGTGCCAGCTCCGGGACAGATCTACAAGGGCAGTACTTC. Amino acids: CASSGTDLQGQYF.

The chain employs TRBV11-3 and TRBJ2-2, with D uncertain. The CDR3 loop spans 13 amino acids. Trimming removed 4 bases at V and 6 bases at J, with 9 bases between. Germline-derived CDR1 and CDR2 are SGHNT and YENEEA. The CDR3, as DNA: TGTGCCAGCAGCTCCCAGACACCCGGGGAGCTGTTTTTT. Amino acid sequence: CASSSQTPGELFF.

The rearrangement links TRBV18 to TRBJ1-6; 8 bases match TRBD1. The V gene's germline CDR1 is KGHSH and CDR2 LQKENI. V was clipped by 1 base and J by 10 bases; unmatched bases: 9. The CDR3 totals 16 residues. CDR3 residues: CASSPRNSGGLSPLHF. The CDR3, as DNA: TGTGCCAGCTCACCACGGAACTCAGGGGGCCTATCACCCCTCCACTTT.

Details on this clone: Other nucleotide sequences from this sample produce the same CDR3. The chain couples TRBV7-6 to TRBJ2-7, with 9 positions matching TRBD1. V gave up 1 base and J gave up 7 bases; unmatched junction bases: 8. The germline CDR1 and CDR2 sequences are SGHVS and FNYEAQ. The CDR3 contains 15 residues. The DNA for the CDR3 is TGTGCCAGCAGCTTAGGATCACAGGGGGCGGGGGAGCAGTACTTC. Amino acid sequence: CASSLGSQGAGEQYF.

CDR3 DNA sequence: TGTGCCAGCAGACGACAGGGTGGGAGTGAAAAACTGTTTTTT. Encoded protein: CASRRQGGSEKLFF. This chain connects TRBV6-5 to TRBJ1-4; 7 bases are shared with TRBD1. J lost 7 bases, V lost 6 bases, and 8 bases had no gene match. This CDR3 is 14 amino acids long. Germline lookup yields CDR1 MNHEY and CDR2 SVGAGI.

The chain joins TRBV5-1 to TRBJ2-5; D call uncertain. V shed 1 base and J shed 1 base, with 5 bases lying between them. The CDR3 contains 13 residues. The V gene's germline CDR1 is SGHRS and CDR2 YFSETQ. DNA of the CDR3: TGCGCCAGCAGCTTGTACAGCCAAGAGACCCAGTACTTC. Residues: CASSLYSQETQYF. Full variable domain (rest looked up from reference TRBV5-1 and TRBJ2-5): KAGVTQTPRYLIKTRGQQVTLSCSPISGHRSVSWYQQTPGQGLQFLFEYFSETQRNKGNFPGRFSGRQFSNSRSEMNVSTLELGDSALYLCASSLYSQETQYFGPGTRLLVL.

The V gene is TRBV6-5, the J gene TRBJ2-7; D unclear. The CDR3 is made up of 13 amino acids. Germline V gives CDR1 MNHEY, CDR2 SVGAGI. The ends were cut back, 1 base at V and 4 bases at J, with 8 bases in the middle. The CDR3 DNA sequence: TGTGCCAGCAGTTACTTCCCCCTTTACGAGCAGTACTTC. Encoded protein: CASSYFPLYEQYF.

The chain carries TRBV3-1 (or the pseudogene TRBV3-2) and TRBJ1-1; D is uncertain. The CDR3 is 14 amino acids. Germline CDR1 LGHDT, CDR2 YNNKEL (reference sequence). The V end lost 1 base, the J end lost 5 bases, and 11 bases lay between the germline ends. The CDR3 nucleotides read TGTGCCAGCAGCCAAGTTAGAGGATGGACTGAAGCTTTCTTT. It encodes CASSQVRGWTEAFF.

V gene TRBV2 combines with J gene TRBJ2-5, with D possibly TRBD2 on 5 matching bases. Germline V lookup: CDR1 SNHLY, CDR2 FYNNEI. This CDR3 is built from 13 residues. Trimming removed 3 bases at V and 0 bases at J, with 5 bases between. CDR3 bases: TGTGCCAGCAGTGAGGAGGACCAAGAGACCCAGTACTTC. Its translation is CASSEEDQETQYF.